Below are 18 T cell receptor beta chains sequenced from a single sample in a study of T cells in Graves' hyperthyroidism and ophthalmopathy. TCR beta CDR3 region amplification was performed from RNA transcripts. The TCR CDR3 first-round RT-PCR relied on the HTBI primer set. Using its own MiXCR run on the multiplex PCR reads, TCRdb lists one record per CDR3 protein. The sample consists of approximately 600,000 distinct CDR3 sequences, 13% to 15% of them appearing once. The sequenced sample consisted of blood. These receptors were taken from a woman in her late teens or twenties with Graves' ophthalmopathy.

In its sample, this clonotype was seen a few times. The chain carries TRBV6-2 or TRBV6-3 and TRBJ1-4; TRBD1 is a possible D gene (6 bases). The CDR3 is 15 amino acids. CDR1 and CDR2 (germline): MNHEY, SVGEGT. The V and J ends lost 4 bases and 7 bases respectively, with 16 bases between them. CDR3 DNA: TGTGCCAGCAGTTCCCCCAGGGGAGTCGGTGAAAAACTGTTTTTT. This sequence encodes CASSSPRGVGEKLFF.

The rearrangement uses TRBV25-1 and TRBJ1-1; no definite D call. CDR3 length: 12 residues. Germline CDR1 and CDR2: MGHDK and SYGVNS. The V end was cut by 5 bases, the J end by 8 bases, with 12 bases between. CDR3 DNA sequence: TGTGCCAGCAGTTCTACCCTTTTAGAAGCTTTCTTT. Translation gives CASSSTLLEAFF.

The rearrangement links TRBV4-3 to TRBJ2-1; 10 bases are shared with TRBD2. Germline loops: CDR1 LGHNA, CDR2 YSLEER. V was pared by 1 base and J by 7 bases, with 4 bases of the junction left unmatched. The CDR3 extends over 15 amino acids. The CDR3 spells CASSQGGLAVNEQFF. The CDR3 DNA is TGCGCCAGCAGCCAAGGCGGACTAGCGGTAAATGAGCAGTTCTTC.

This clonotype was detected ten times or more. The chain employs TRBV13 and TRBJ2-3, with 14 nucleotides matching TRBD2. J gave up 5 bases and V 4 bases, and 5 bases lay outside the gene matches. CDR1 is PRHDT and CDR2 is FYEKMQ in the germline V gene (reference sequence). The CDR3 has 16 residues. Written as DNA, the CDR3 is TGTGCCAGCAGCTGGGGGACTAGCGGGAGAGAAGATACGCAGTATTTT. Protein product: CASSWGTSGREDTQYF.

This clonotype was observed many times. The chain couples TRBV6-2 or TRBV6-3 to TRBJ2-1; D is unclear. Trimming cost V 8 bases and J 3 bases, with 8 bases left between them. Germline V gene lookup returns CDR1 MNHEY and CDR2 SVGEGT. The CDR3 contains 12 residues. CDR3 loop: CASGWSYNEQFF. CDR3 DNA sequence: TGTGCCAGCGGTTGGAGCTACAATGAGCAGTTCTTC.

The chain is built from TRBV7-2 and TRBJ1-2; D is possibly TRBD1 (6 bases). V was trimmed by 5 bases and J by 2 bases, leaving 15 bases between them. The CDR3 loop spans 15 amino acids. Germline V CDR1 and CDR2: SGHTA, FQGNSA. The CDR3 DNA sequence: TGTGCCAGCAGCGGTGGGAGGCAGGGGAACTATGGCTACACCTTC. The encoded protein is CASSGGRQGNYGYTF. Drawing the rest from reference TRBV7-2 and TRBJ1-2, the complete variable domain is GAGVSQSPSNKVTEKGKDVELRCDPISGHTALYWYRQSLGQGLEFLIYFQGNSAPDKSGLPSDRFSAERTGGSVSTLTIQRTQQEDSAVYLCASSGGRQGNYGYTFGSGTRLTVV.

The V call is TRBV6-1, the J call TRBJ2-1; D is possibly TRBD1 (5 bases). The CDR3 runs to 17 residues. Trimming removed 6 bases from V and 4 bases from J, with 22 bases in between. Germline values: CDR1 MNHNS, CDR2 SASEGT. The CDR3 bases are TGTGCCAGCAGCCGCACCGACTGGGGCGTGGGGTACAATGAGCAGTTCTTC. It yields the protein CASSRTDWGVGYNEQFF.

This clonotype occurred a few times. The CDR3 is CASSSGTNEKLFF. The CDR3 DNA sequence: TGCGCCAGCAGCTCAGGAACTAATGAAAAACTGTTTTTT. V gene TRBV5-1 combines with J gene TRBJ1-4; no reliable D call. Germline CDR1 SGHRS, CDR2 YFSETQ. The CDR3 is made up of 13 amino acids. V dropped 3 bases and J dropped 1 base, with 4 bases sitting between them. The variable domain in full, with the rest retrieved from reference TRBV5-1 and TRBJ1-4, is KAGVTQTPRYLIKTRGQQVTLSCSPISGHRSVSWYQQTPGQGLQFLFEYFSETQRNKGNFPGRFSGRQFSNSRSEMNVSTLELGDSALYLCASSSGTNEKLFFGSGTQLSVL.

This clonotype was counted ten times or more. V gene TRBV14 combines with J gene TRBJ2-5, with D possibly being TRBD2 (6 bases). The CDR3 is made up of 15 amino acids. Germline V gives CDR1 SGHDN, CDR2 FVKESK. Trimming removed 2 bases at V and 2 bases at J, with 12 bases between. The CDR3 protein is CASSQRVGTQETQYF. The CDR3 DNA is TGTGCCAGCAGCCAAAGGGTAGGGACTCAAGAGACCCAGTACTTC.

This clonotype was observed at least ten times. V gene TRBV7-3 combines with J gene TRBJ2-2, with D uncertain. This CDR3 comprises 18 residues. Germline CDR1 reads SGHTA; CDR2 reads FQGTGA. V was shortened by 5 bases and J by 0 bases, with 19 bases between the two germline ends. The CDR3 reads CASSPNPLTGPNTGELFF. CDR3 DNA: TGTGCCAGCAGCCCCAACCCCTTGACGGGCCCGAACACCGGGGAGCTGTTTTTT.

The chain couples TRBV20-1 to TRBJ2-7, with 9 bases that match TRBD1. Germline assignment: CDR1 DFQATT and CDR2 SNEGSKA (reference sequence). Trimming took 5 bases from V and 3 from J; bases not matched to a gene: 20. CDR3 length: 18 residues. CDR3 coding DNA: TGCAGTGCTCCGAATGTCATGTACTTTGGGACAGGGCGCTACGAGCAGTACTTC. Protein product: CSAPNVMYFGTGRYEQYF.

This clonotype was observed a handful of times. A read error is likely, as this CDR3 ends without the conserved phenylalanine or tryptophan. Because the CDR3's place on the DNA is in doubt, the DNA is left out and the CDR3 is given as listed by TCRdb. The chain's CDR3 is CASSSHQPQRETQHL. The chain recombines TRBV12-3 or TRBV12-4 with TRBJ2-5. Inclusive of both ends, the CDR3 amounts to 15 amino acids.

This clonotype appeared many times. The chain couples TRBV2 to TRBJ1-6; a possible D gene is TRBD1 (5 bases). CDR1 and CDR2 from the germline V gene are SNHLY and FYNNEI. V shed 4 bases and J shed 6 bases, with 10 bases lying between them. The CDR3 spans 14 residues. The CDR3 region is CASSVAGPNSPLHF. In DNA form, the CDR3 reads TGTGCCAGCAGTGTCGCAGGGCCTAATTCACCCCTCCACTTT.

This clonotype appeared a few times. The chain links TRBV5-5 to TRBJ2-6; 10 nucleotides match TRBD1. Germline values: CDR1 SGHKS, CDR2 YYEKEE (reference sequence). The CDR3 consists of 19 residues. Losses at the gene ends were 4 bases for V and 0 bases for J; bases not matched to a gene: 10. The chain's CDR3 is CASSPGTGAVYSGANVLTF. DNA of the CDR3: TGTGCCAGCAGCCCGGGGACAGGGGCCGTATACTCTGGGGCCAACGTCCTGACTTTC.

This clonotype was recorded at least ten times. The chain combines TRBV20-1 with TRBJ2-7; no clear D gene. The J call may be in error: the DNA end matches TRBJ2-1 better. The CDR3 spans 11 residues. CDR1 and CDR2 (germline): DFQATT, SNEGSKA (reference sequence). The CDR3 bases are TGCAGTGCTAGGAGGCTACTGGAGCAGTTCTTC. Its protein is CSARRLLEQFF.

This clonotype was observed at least ten times. The junction shows a germline mismatch at one end, possibly a read error. This chain links TRBV7-6 with TRBJ2-3; 9 bases match TRBD2. The CDR3 is 14 residues long. The germline V gene encodes CDR1 SGHVS and CDR2 FNYEAQ. CDR3 DNA: TGTGCCAGCACCTTACTAGCGGGTACAGATACGCAGTATTTT. Translated: CASTLLAGTDTQYF.

This clonotype was observed at least ten times. The chain joins TRBV9 to TRBJ1-6; D is ambiguous. Trimming removed 4 bases from V and 8 bases from J, with 13 bases in between. Per the germline V gene, CDR1 is SGDLS and CDR2 is YYNGEE. The CDR3 runs to 14 residues. CDR3 loop: CASSLDPGDSPLHF. The CDR3 coding sequence is TGTGCCAGCAGCCTTGACCCCGGGGATTCACCCCTCCACTTT. The variable domain in full, completed from reference TRBV9 and TRBJ1-6, reads DSGVTQTPKHLITATGQRVTLRCSPRSGDLSVYWYQQSLDQGLQFLIQYYNGEERAKGNILERFSAQQFPDLHSELNLSSLELGDSALYFCASSLDPGDSPLHFGNGTRLTVT.

The chain links TRBV20-1 to TRBJ2-5; 9 bases are a match to TRBD1. CDR1 and CDR2 (germline): DFQATT, SNEGSKA (reference sequence). With V trimmed by 1 base and J by 4 bases, 10 bases remained unmatched. This CDR3 has 16 amino acids. CDR3 bases: TGCAGTGCTAGAGTTAGTTCCGGGACAGGGTTAGAGACCCAGTACTTC. Residues: CSARVSSGTGLETQYF.